This T cell receptor beta chain was sequenced during a study of blood T cell repertoires in COVID-19. The wider study: There were acute and convalescent COVID-19 samples, and they came from the United States, Italy and Spain. In each case, the material was cDNA or gDNA derived from T cells, B-cell-depleted T cells, or PBMCs.

With V trimmed by 6 bases and J by 6 bases, 6 bases remained unmatched. Germline-derived CDR1 and CDR2 are ENHRY and SYGVKD. CDR3 size: 14 residues. In the study's own analysis: By means of reference gene primer amplification, nucleated cell counts were estimated. The repertoire was sequenced with immunoSEQ multiplex PCR; TCRdb's copy has only in-frame clones and lacks some. For V, J and clone size, that table is used; D and trimming come from the DNA. The sample lists about 100,000 clones, 80% to 85% seen once, with roughly 4.4% in the top ten. The origin of this receptor is a human donor in a cohort sampled during active COVID-19. The chain couples TRBV10-3 to TRBJ2-2, with 8 bases identical to TRBD1. The sequenced sample was peripheral blood. The CDR3 here is CAIRGTGMAGELFF. The CDR3 nucleotides read TGTGCCATCAGGGGGACAGGAATGGCCGGGGAGCTGTTTTTT.